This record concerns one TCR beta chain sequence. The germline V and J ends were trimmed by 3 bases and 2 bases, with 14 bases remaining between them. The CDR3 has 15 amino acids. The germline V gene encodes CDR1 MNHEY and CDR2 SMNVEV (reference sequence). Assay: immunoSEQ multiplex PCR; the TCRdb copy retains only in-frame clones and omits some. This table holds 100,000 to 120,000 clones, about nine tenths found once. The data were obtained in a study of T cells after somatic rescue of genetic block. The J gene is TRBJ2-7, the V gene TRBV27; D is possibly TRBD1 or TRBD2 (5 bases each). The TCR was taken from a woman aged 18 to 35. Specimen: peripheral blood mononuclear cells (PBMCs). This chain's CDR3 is CASSLRGALAYEQYF. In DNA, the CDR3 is TGTGCCAGCAGTTTGCGAGGGGCCCTGGCCTACGAGCAGTACTTC.